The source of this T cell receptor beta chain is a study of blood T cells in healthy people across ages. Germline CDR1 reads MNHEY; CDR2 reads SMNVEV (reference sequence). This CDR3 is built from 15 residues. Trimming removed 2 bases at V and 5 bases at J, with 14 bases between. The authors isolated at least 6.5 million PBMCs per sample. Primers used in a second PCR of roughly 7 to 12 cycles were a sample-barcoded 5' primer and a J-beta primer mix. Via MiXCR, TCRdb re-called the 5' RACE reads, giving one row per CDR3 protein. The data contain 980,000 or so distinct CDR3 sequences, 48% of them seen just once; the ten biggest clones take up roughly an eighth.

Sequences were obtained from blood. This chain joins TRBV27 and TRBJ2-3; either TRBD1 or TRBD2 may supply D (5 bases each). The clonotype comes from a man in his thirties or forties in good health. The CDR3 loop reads CASSLTWGSGDTQYF. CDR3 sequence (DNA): TGTGCCAGCAGTTTAACCTGGGGGTCGGGAGATACGCAGTATTTT.